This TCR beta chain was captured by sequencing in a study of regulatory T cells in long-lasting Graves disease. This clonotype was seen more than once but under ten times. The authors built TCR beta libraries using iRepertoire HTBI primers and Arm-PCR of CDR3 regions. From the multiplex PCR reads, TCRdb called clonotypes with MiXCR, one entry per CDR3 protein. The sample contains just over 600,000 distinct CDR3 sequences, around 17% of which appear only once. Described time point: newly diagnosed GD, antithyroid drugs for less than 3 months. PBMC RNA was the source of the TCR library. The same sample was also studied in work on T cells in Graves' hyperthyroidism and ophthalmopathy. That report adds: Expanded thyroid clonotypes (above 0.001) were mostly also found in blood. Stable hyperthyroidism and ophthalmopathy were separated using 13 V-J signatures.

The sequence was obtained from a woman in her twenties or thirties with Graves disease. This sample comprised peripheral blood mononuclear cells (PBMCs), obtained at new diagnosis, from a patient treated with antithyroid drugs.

DNA of the CDR3: TGCAGCGTTGAAGATAGGAGGGGTCCAGCCGGGGAGCTGTTTTTT. Its translation is CSVEDRRGPAGELFF. The chain has TRBV29-1 and TRBJ2-2; maybe TRBD2 (6 bases). The CDR3 is made up of 15 amino acids. Trimming stripped 0 bases from V and 6 bases from J, with 14 bases between. Germline V gives CDR1 SQVTM, CDR2 ANQGSEA.